Presented here are 18 T cell receptor beta chains from one specimen sequenced in a study of vaccination and CD4 T cells after COVID-19. Their recognized antigens are unknown. Researchers used the Oncomine TCR Beta short-read assay to sequence DNA from cultured CD4+ T cells. TCRdb independently ran MiXCR on the PCR reads; one entry per CDR3 protein. The data contain approximately 12,000 distinct CDR3 sequences, approximately 61% of them seen just once; the ten biggest clones take up approximately 9.2%. Documented treatment: roughly ten-day PBMC culture with coronavirus spike peptide pools or control peptides (ViraFEST assay). Sample: CD4+ T cells from blood, cultured in vitro. The receptors derive from a human donor who had recovered from COVID-19.

This clonotype was counted only a few times. The chain uses TRBV24-1 and TRBJ2-3, with 8 bases lining up with TRBD2. CDR3 length: 15 residues. J was trimmed by 0 bases and V by 7 bases; bases with no gene match: 5. CDR1 is KGHDR and CDR2 is SFDVKD in the germline V gene. The CDR3 DNA reads TGTGCCACCAGCTTAGCGGGACCTAGCACAGATACGCAGTATTTT. Its protein product is CATSLAGPSTDTQYF.

The chain uses TRBV18 and TRBJ1-2; D gene unclear. CDR1 KGHSH and CDR2 LQKENI come from the germline V gene. V lost 1 base, J lost 5 bases, and 14 bases lay in between. CDR3 size: 15 residues. The DNA for the CDR3 is TGTGCCAGCTCACCACTTAGGCAGGTTGGTTATGGCTACACCTTC. It translates to CASSPLRQVGYGYTF.

The chain recombines TRBV28 with TRBJ2-7, with 8 positions matching TRBD2. J was trimmed by 7 bases and V by 7 bases; bases with no gene match: 15. The CDR3 sequence is 15 residues long. Germline V gives CDR1 MDHEN, CDR2 SYDVKM. The CDR3 nucleotides are TGTGCCAGCACTTCACCTCTCGCGGGAGGAAGGGAGCAGTACTTC. Its translation is CASTSPLAGGREQYF.

The rearrangement uses TRBV10-1 and TRBJ2-1; 7 nucleotides align to TRBD2. The trim removed 4 bases at V and 4 bases at J, leaving 7 bases unmatched. Germline V CDR1 and CDR2: WNHNN, SYGVQD (reference sequence). The CDR3 sequence is 15 residues long. The DNA for the CDR3 is TGCGCCAGCAGTGCTCCGGGAGGCCTATACAATGAGCAGTTCTTC. Its translation is CASSAPGGLYNEQFF.

This sequence joins TRBV6-1 and TRBJ1-1; weak D call: TRBD1 (5 bases). V dropped 6 bases and J dropped 1 base, with 9 bases sitting between them. The CDR3 sequence is 13 residues long. Looked up from germline, CDR1 is MNHNS and CDR2 is SASEGT. CDR3 region: CASSWTRNTEAFF. The CDR3 DNA reads as TGTGCCAGCAGCTGGACAAGGAACACTGAAGCTTTCTTT.

This clonotype is labeled medium-sized (0.01 to 0.1%). J is TRBJ1-2 and V is TRBV4-1, with D hard to call. The CDR3 is 11 amino acids. The germline V gene has CDR1 MGHRA and CDR2 YSYEKL. V lost 5 bases to trimming and J lost 7 bases, with 8 bases between them. The CDR3 loop reads CASSEGVGYTF. The CDR3 region has the DNA TGCGCCAGCAGCGAAGGAGTTGGCTACACCTTC.

A note on this clonotype: The junction does not match germline at one end; this may be a read error. The gene calls are TRBV6-1 and TRBJ2-5; 10 bases fit TRBD2. The length of the CDR3 is 13 residues. Germline V CDR1 and CDR2: MNHNS, SASEGT. The CDR3 DNA reads TGCGCCACCCTAGCGGGAGCCGGAGAGACCCAGTACTTC. Its translation: CATLAGAGETQYF.

This clonotype was seen a handful of times. The chain carries TRBV20-1 and TRBJ1-5, with TRBD1 matching 7 bases. Germline V gene sequence: CDR1 DFQATT, CDR2 SNEGSKA (reference sequence). The CDR3 runs 14 residues. J gave up 7 bases and V 3 bases, and 9 bases lay outside the gene matches. CDR3 in DNA: TGCAGTGCTAGGGCGACAGGGAATTGGCAGCCCCAGCATTTT. It specifies CSARATGNWQPQHF.

The chain employs TRBV5-1 and TRBJ2-5; the D gene is possibly TRBD2 (5 bases). The germline V gene has CDR1 SGHRS and CDR2 YFSETQ. There are 15 residues in the CDR3. V was shortened by 5 bases and J by 0 bases, with 14 bases between the two germline ends. The CDR3 here is CASSKSTGDQETQYF. In nucleotides, the CDR3 is TGCGCCAGCAGTAAAAGCACCGGGGACCAAGAGACCCAGTACTTC.

Only a few counts were recorded for this clonotype. V and J are TRBV7-2 and TRBJ1-1; D not resolved. V lost 5 bases and J 0 bases, leaving 16 bases between the germline ends. Germline V CDR1 and CDR2: SGHTA, FQGNSA. The CDR3 runs to 16 residues. For the CDR3, the DNA is TGTGCCAGCAGCCCTAGGGTGAACTCCCTGAACACTGAAGCTTTCTTT. Translating gives CASSPRVNSLNTEAFF.

The J gene is TRBJ2-1, the V gene TRBV20-1; D might be TRBD2 (6 bases). The ends were cut back, 3 bases at V and 3 bases at J, with 21 bases in the middle. This CDR3 has 17 amino acids. The V gene's germline CDR1 is DFQATT and CDR2 SNEGSKA (reference sequence). The CDR3 DNA is TGCAGTGCTAGGACCCCGTTTGGGGGGAATAACTACAATGAGCAGTTCTTC. Its protein product is CSARTPFGGNNYNEQFF.

CDR3 nucleotide sequence: TGTGCCAGCAGCTTAGCGGCAGGGCCCTACGAGCAGTACTTC. The encoded protein is CASSLAAGPYEQYF. V is TRBV7-2 and J is TRBJ2-7; tentatively, D is TRBD1 (5 bases). The germline CDR1 and CDR2 sequences are SGHTA and FQGNSA. The CDR3 length is 14 residues. V lost 0 bases, J lost 2 bases, and 8 bases lay in between.

This clonotype was seen once. The J gene is TRBJ1-1, the V gene TRBV6-5; D is unclear. The CDR3 sequence is 13 residues long. The V end lost 0 bases, the J end lost 1 base, and 3 bases lay between the germline ends. CDR1 is MNHEY, CDR2 SVGAGI, per germline. The CDR3 DNA sequence: TGTGCCAGCAGTTACTCCTCGAACACTGAAGCTTTCTTT. It encodes CASSYSSNTEAFF.

The rearrangement links TRBV12-3 or TRBV12-4 to TRBJ1-1; D gene ambiguous. Trimming left V 1 base short and J 11 bases short, with 17 bases between. The CDR3 totals 14 residues. CDR3 region: CASSLEGQRGEAFF. The CDR3 DNA is TGTGCCAGCAGTTTAGAGGGCCAGCGGGGTGAGGCTTTCTTT.

The chain is built from TRBV6-2 or TRBV6-3 and TRBJ2-5, with TRBD2 identical over 7 bases. Germline CDR1 reads MNHEY; CDR2 reads SVGEGT. V shed 0 bases and J 2 bases; nucleotides not matched to a gene: 6. The length of the CDR3 is 16 residues. The CDR3 here is CASSYSGGGRQETQYF. For the CDR3, the DNA is TGTGCCAGCAGTTACTCTGGCGGGGGTAGGCAAGAGACCCAGTACTTC.

The CDR3 sequence: CASSYLSTGLSTDTQYF. CDR3 bases: TGCGCCAGCAGTTATCTGTCGACAGGGCTCAGCACAGATACGCAGTATTTT. The gene calls are TRBV10-1 and TRBJ2-3, with 7 nucleotides matching TRBD1. Looked up from germline, CDR1 is WNHNN and CDR2 is SYGVQD (reference sequence). The CDR3 sequence is 17 residues long. Unmatched junction bases numbered 11, after V lost 5 bases and J lost 0 bases.

This chain uses TRBV29-1 with TRBJ1-5; D call uncertain. V lost 4 bases, J lost 2 bases, and 6 bases lay in between. CDR1 is SQVTM and CDR2 is ANQGSEA in the germline V gene. This CDR3 contains 12 residues. The chain's CDR3 is CSVGEGNQPQHF. The CDR3 bases are TGCAGCGTTGGGGAGGGCAATCAGCCCCAGCATTTT.

This clonotype showed up just a few times. This chain connects TRBV6-1 to TRBJ2-2; the match to TRBD2 covers 12 bases. Germline V CDR1 and CDR2: MNHNS, SASEGT. There are 16 residues in the CDR3. V lost 4 bases, J lost 3 bases, and 3 bases stayed unmatched. CDR3 sequence (DNA): TGTGCCAGCAGTGCGACTAGCGGGGGCCACACCGGGGAGCTGTTTTTT. Its translation is CASSATSGGHTGELFF.